This T cell receptor (beta chain) was identified during a study of shared clonotypes between healthy human individuals. Study overall: Two women and a few men aged 18 to 49 served as donors. Three plates each covered CD4 naive and memory; CD8 naive two, CD8 memory one. General study findings and limits: Only blood was sampled; tissue repertoires likely differ.

In regard to this clone: Antigen unknown.

The germline V gene has CDR1 MDHEN and CDR2 SYDVKM. V lost 6 bases to trimming and J lost 7 bases, with 7 bases between them. There are 10 residues in the CDR3. Here immunoSEQ multiplex PCR was the method, and the copy in TCRdb shows in-frame clones only, minus some. Seen here are 180,000 or so clones, roughly 91% observed once, and the top ten hold around 0.067%. The clonotype was recovered from a woman younger than 45 in good health. The sequenced material came from naive CD4+ T cells sorted from blood. Specified subset: CD45RA+ positively selected. The chain carries TRBV28 and TRBJ2-7; D is unclear. Here the CDR3 DNA reads TGTGCCAGCAGCACACGAGAGCAGTACTTC. Translation: CASSTREQYF.